The entry below describes one TCR beta chain. Its antigen remains unidentified. They ran version v3.0 of the immunoSEQ assay at survey level. The repertoire was sequenced with immunoSEQ multiplex PCR; TCRdb's copy has only in-frame clones and lacks some. This sample has 25,000 to 30,000 clones, with more than 75% found just once. The data belong to a study of long-term antiretroviral therapy in people with HIV. Study in general: The 2015 immediate-ART recommendation came about a decade after the earliest samples. Study-level points and caveats: There were no data on ART adherence, viral resistance or therapy changes, a gap that limits inferences about post-ART repertoire changes. Diversity remained lower than transplant donor controls, even though it increased after ART. Samples were collected from about 2004 to 2018 under possibly less effective ART regimens.

J gave up 6 bases and V 2 bases, and 8 bases lay outside the gene matches. The CDR3 length is 15 residues. The germline gives CDR1 SEHNR, CDR2 FQNEAQ (reference sequence). This rearrangement joins TRBV7-9 to TRBJ2-5; 8 bases are a match to TRBD1. The source is a man aged 50 or older with HIV. Sequenced here: unsorted PBMCs, sampled 2.9 years after starting antiretroviral therapy. In nucleotides, the CDR3 is TGTGCCAGCAGCTTACCGGACAGGGTGGTACAGACCCAGTACTTC. It yields the protein CASSLPDRVVQTQYF.